This T cell receptor beta chain appears in the sequencing data of a study of control samples from healthy donors and cancer patients. The CDR3 runs to 17 residues. Germline V gives CDR1 SSHAT, CDR2 FNYEAQ (reference sequence). Regarding this clone: A read error may produce the germline difference seen at one junction end.

Profiled with immunoSEQ multiplex PCR; TCRdb holds only in-frame clones, not every one. The top ten clones hold about 12% of a sample with approximately 28,000 clones, 90% to 95% of them seen once. This chain joins TRBV7-7 and TRBJ2-2, with 10 positions matching TRBD1. The source of this sequence is a man in his fifties with lung cancer. The sequenced sample was PBMCs. CDR3 sequence reads: CASSSIPGTGDTGELFF. CDR3 sequence (DNA): TGTGCTAGCAGTTCTATCCCCGGGACAGGGGACACCGGGGAGCTGTTTTTT. Together with reference TRBV7-7 and TRBJ2-2, the CDR3 gives the full variable domain: GAGVSQSPRYKVTKRGQDVTLRCDPISSHATLYWYQQALGQGPEFLTYFNYEAQPDKSGLPSDRFSAERPEGSISTLTIQRTEQRDSAMYRCASSSIPGTGDTGELFFGEGSRLTVL.